The 15 T cell receptor beta chains below all came from one sample that was sequenced in a study of blood T cell repertoires in COVID-19. The data were produced by immunoSEQ multiplex PCR, yet TCRdb's version contains in-frame clones alone and is incomplete. The repertoire holds about 340,000 clones, with 80% to 90% as singletons. The sequencing sample was made of PBMCs or T cells enriched from blood (not recorded which). The receptors were sampled from a woman in her thirties or forties with acute COVID-19.

The chain recombines TRBV5-4 with TRBJ1-6; a possible D gene is TRBD1 (6 bases). The CDR3 runs to 16 residues. Germline V gives CDR1 SGHNT, CDR2 YYREEE (reference sequence). V dropped 4 bases and J dropped 7 bases, with 18 bases sitting between them. CDR3 sequence reads: CASSSPAQGLNSPLHF. As DNA, the CDR3 is TGTGCCAGCAGCAGTCCAGCGCAGGGGCTGAATTCACCCCTCCACTTT.

The V and J genes are TRBV7-9 and TRBJ2-1; 9 nucleotides line up with TRBD1. CDR1 and CDR2 (germline): SEHNR, FQNEAQ (reference sequence). The CDR3 contains 17 residues. V shed 3 bases and J 6 bases; nucleotides not matched to a gene: 12. This chain's CDR3 is CASSFGWTGQGGNEQFF. CDR3 nucleotides: TGTGCCAGCAGCTTTGGGTGGACGGGACAGGGCGGCAATGAGCAGTTCTTC.

The V and J genes are TRBV28 and TRBJ1-6; perhaps TRBD1 as D (6 bases). Trimming shortened V by 7 bases and J by 7 bases, and 14 bases separated the two germline ends. Germline lookup yields CDR1 MDHEN and CDR2 SYDVKM. The CDR3 has 14 amino acids. The CDR3 spells CASIQGHLNSPLHF. CDR3 nucleotide sequence: TGTGCCAGCATCCAGGGACATTTGAATTCACCCCTCCACTTT.

The chain recombines TRBV10-2 with TRBJ2-3; 8 bases map to TRBD2. The germline CDR1 and CDR2 sequences are WSHSY and SAAADI. The CDR3 is 15 amino acids. V gave up 10 bases and J gave up 2 bases; unmatched junction bases: 11. The CDR3 nucleotides are TGCGCCACCGAGGGGCGGGGGGTATTCACAGATACGCAGTATTTT. Protein product: CATEGRGVFTDTQYF.

The chain links TRBV19 to TRBJ1-2; 11 bases map to TRBD1. The trim removed 5 bases at V and 6 bases at J, leaving 11 bases unmatched. This CDR3 has 16 amino acids. CDR1 and CDR2 from the germline V gene are LNHDA and SQIVND (reference sequence). The CDR3 sequence is CASSPSDRGRSNGYTF. CDR3 DNA: TGTGCCAGTAGTCCCTCGGACAGGGGGCGTTCCAATGGCTACACCTTC.

The genes are TRBV4-2 and TRBJ2-2; 9 positions match TRBD2. The CDR3 loop spans 16 amino acids. The V segment lost 3 bases and the J segment 0 bases; nucleotides outside the gene matches: 2. The germline V gene encodes CDR1 LGHNA and CDR2 YNFKEQ. The CDR3 DNA follows: TGTGCCAGCAGCCAGACTAGCGGCACGAACACCGGGGAGCTGTTTTTT. This codes for CASSQTSGTNTGELFF.

The V call is TRBV28, the J call TRBJ1-2; 11 nucleotides agree with TRBD1. Germline loops: CDR1 MDHEN, CDR2 SYDVKM. Trimming cost V 5 bases and J 7 bases; bases outside gene matches: 6. The CDR3 contains 14 residues. The CDR3 DNA is TGTGCCAGCAGTACTACGGGACAGGGGGGTGGCTACACCTTC. Protein: CASSTTGQGGGYTF.

The V and J genes are TRBV18 and TRBJ1-6; no clear D. The germline V gene encodes CDR1 KGHSH and CDR2 LQKENI. This CDR3 has 15 residues. V was shortened by 3 bases and J by 0 bases, with 6 bases between the two germline ends. The CDR3 loop reads CASSPSISYNSPLHF. The CDR3 DNA is TGTGCCAGCTCACCTTCAATCTCCTATAATTCACCCCTCCACTTT.

The genes are TRBV29-1 and TRBJ2-1; 12 positions match TRBD2. The CDR3 length is 15 residues. Germline CDR1 reads SQVTM; CDR2 reads ANQGSEA. J gave up 1 base and V 4 bases, and 2 bases lay outside the gene matches. The CDR3 DNA reads TGCAGCGTTGTAGGACTAGCGGGGTCCTACAATGAGCAGTTCTTC. Protein sequence: CSVVGLAGSYNEQFF.

J is TRBJ2-1 and V is TRBV24-1; D ambiguous. The V and J ends lost 4 bases and 6 bases respectively, with 9 bases between them. CDR1 is KGHDR and CDR2 is SFDVKD in the germline V gene. The CDR3 length is 13 residues. The CDR3 coding sequence is TGTGCCACCAGTGACTGGCAGGTCAATGAGCAGTTCTTC. Its translation: CATSDWQVNEQFF.

The V call is TRBV18, the J call TRBJ2-1; no clear D gene. The CDR3 is 13 residues long. Germline V gene data show CDR1 as KGHSH and CDR2 as LQKENI. V was cut by 2 bases and J by 5 bases, with 7 bases left in between. CDR3 in DNA: TGTGCCAGCTCACCATGGCAGGACAATGAGCAGTTCTTC. Its translation is CASSPWQDNEQFF. Together with reference TRBV18 and TRBJ2-1, the CDR3 gives the full variable domain: NAGVMQNPRHLVRRRGQEARLRCSPMKGHSHVYWYRQLPEEGLKFMVYLQKENIIDESGMPKERFSAEFPKEGPSILRIQQVVRGDSAAYFCASSPWQDNEQFFGPGTRLTVL.

The chain is built from TRBV4-2 and TRBJ1-1, with a tentative D call TRBD1 (6 bases). V was pared by 0 bases and J by 1 base, with 9 bases between. This CDR3 has 15 residues. Germline CDR1 is LGHNA and CDR2 is YNFKEQ. The CDR3 sequence: CASSQETGPNTEAFF. CDR3 bases: TGTGCCAGCAGCCAAGAGACAGGCCCGAACACTGAAGCTTTCTTT.

J is TRBJ2-1 and V is TRBV6-5; D not resolved. Germline V gene data show CDR1 as MNHEY and CDR2 as SVGAGI. The CDR3 has 14 residues. V lost 6 bases, J lost 7 bases, and 16 bases lay in between. In nucleotides, the CDR3 is TGTGCCAGCAGCGGGTACTCCCCGAGGAATGAGCAGTTCTTC. Amino acid sequence: CASSGYSPRNEQFF.

The J gene is TRBJ1-5, the V gene TRBV28; weak D call: TRBD1 (6 bases). Germline V gene data show CDR1 as MDHEN and CDR2 as SYDVKM. Trimming pared 3 bases from V and 6 bases from J, leaving 15 bases between. The CDR3 consists of 15 residues. CDR3 region: CASSFAGVLSQPQHF. CDR3 DNA: TGTGCCAGCAGTTTCGCAGGGGTCTTGAGTCAGCCCCAGCATTTT.

The chain carries TRBV2 and TRBJ1-2; D ambiguous. CDR1 and CDR2 from the germline V gene are SNHLY and FYNNEI. Trimming took 3 bases from V and 5 from J, leaving 13 bases between them. This CDR3 spans 14 amino acids. The DNA for the CDR3 is TGTGCCAGCAGTGAGTTCGGTAATAGATATGGCTACACCTTC. Translation gives CASSEFGNRYGYTF.